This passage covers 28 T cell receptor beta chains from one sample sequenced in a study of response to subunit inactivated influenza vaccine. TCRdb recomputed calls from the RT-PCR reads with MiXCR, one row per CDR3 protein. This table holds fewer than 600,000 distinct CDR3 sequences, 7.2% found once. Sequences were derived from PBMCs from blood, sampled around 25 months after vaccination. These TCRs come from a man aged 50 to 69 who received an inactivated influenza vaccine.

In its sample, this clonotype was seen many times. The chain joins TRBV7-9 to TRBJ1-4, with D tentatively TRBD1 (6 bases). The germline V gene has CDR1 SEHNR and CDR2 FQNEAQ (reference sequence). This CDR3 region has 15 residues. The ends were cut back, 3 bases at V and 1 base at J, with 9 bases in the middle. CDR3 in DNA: TGTGCCAGCAGCTTTGGGGGCGAAACTAATGAAAAACTGTTTTTT. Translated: CASSFGGETNEKLFF.

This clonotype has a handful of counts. CDR3 in DNA: TGTGCCAGCTCAGCAACCGGACTTAACACTGAAGCTTTCTTT. Translation: CASSATGLNTEAFF. The chain has TRBV18 and TRBJ1-1, with D unresolved. The CDR3 has 14 amino acids. Per the germline V gene, CDR1 is KGHSH and CDR2 is LQKENI. V lost 5 bases, J lost 2 bases, and 12 bases lay in between.

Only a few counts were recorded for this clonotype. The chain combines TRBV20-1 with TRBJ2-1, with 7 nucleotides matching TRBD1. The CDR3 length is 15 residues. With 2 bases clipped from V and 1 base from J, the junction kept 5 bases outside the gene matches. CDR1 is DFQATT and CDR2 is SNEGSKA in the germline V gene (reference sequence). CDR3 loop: CSARNDRESYNEQFF. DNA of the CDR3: TGCAGTGCTAGAAACGACAGGGAGTCCTACAATGAGCAGTTCTTC.

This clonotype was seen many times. Here the CDR3 DNA reads TGCGCACTTAGGCGACAGGGTAGCGGGGACACAGATACGCAGTATTTT. The encoded protein is CALRRQGSGDTDTQYF. The chain recombines TRBV10-2 with TRBJ2-3; D possibly corresponds to TRBD2 (8 bases). Germline CDR1 and CDR2: WSHSY and SAAADI. The CDR3 spans 16 residues.

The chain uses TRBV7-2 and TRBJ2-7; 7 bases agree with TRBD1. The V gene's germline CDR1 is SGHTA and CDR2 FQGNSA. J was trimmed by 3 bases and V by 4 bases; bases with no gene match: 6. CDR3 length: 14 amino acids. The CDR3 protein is CASSSLDRDYEQYF. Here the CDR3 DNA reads TGTGCCAGCAGCTCACTCGACAGGGACTACGAGCAGTACTTC. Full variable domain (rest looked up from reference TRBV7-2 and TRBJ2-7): GAGVSQSPSNKVTEKGKDVELRCDPISGHTALYWYRQSLGQGLEFLIYFQGNSAPDKSGLPSDRFSAERTGGSVSTLTIQRTQQEDSAVYLCASSSLDRDYEQYFGPGTRLTVT.

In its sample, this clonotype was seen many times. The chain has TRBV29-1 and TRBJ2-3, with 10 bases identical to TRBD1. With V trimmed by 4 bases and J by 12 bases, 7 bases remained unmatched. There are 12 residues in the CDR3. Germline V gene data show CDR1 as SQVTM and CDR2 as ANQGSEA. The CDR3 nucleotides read TGCAGCGTTGGGGTGACAGGGGGCTTTCAGTATTTT. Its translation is CSVGVTGGFQYF.

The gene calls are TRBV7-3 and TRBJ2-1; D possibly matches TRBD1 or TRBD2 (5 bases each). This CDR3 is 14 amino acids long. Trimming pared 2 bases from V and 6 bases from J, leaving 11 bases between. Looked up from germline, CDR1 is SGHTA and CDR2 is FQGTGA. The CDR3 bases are TGTGCCAGCAGCTTAGTGGGACCCGGCAATGAGCAGTTCTTC. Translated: CASSLVGPGNEQFF.

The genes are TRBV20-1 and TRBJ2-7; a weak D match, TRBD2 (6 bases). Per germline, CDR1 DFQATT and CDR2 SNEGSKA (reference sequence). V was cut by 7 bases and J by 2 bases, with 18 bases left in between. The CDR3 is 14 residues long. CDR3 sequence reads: CSVPPGLGTYEQYF. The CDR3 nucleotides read TGCAGTGTTCCACCGGGACTTGGGACCTACGAGCAGTACTTC.

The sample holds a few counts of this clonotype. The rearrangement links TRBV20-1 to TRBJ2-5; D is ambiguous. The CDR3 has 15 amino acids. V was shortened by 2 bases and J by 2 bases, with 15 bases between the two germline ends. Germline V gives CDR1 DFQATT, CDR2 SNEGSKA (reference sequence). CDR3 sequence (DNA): TGCAGTGCTAGACCCCCAGGACGGAGACAAGAGACCCAGTACTTC. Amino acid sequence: CSARPPGRRQETQYF.

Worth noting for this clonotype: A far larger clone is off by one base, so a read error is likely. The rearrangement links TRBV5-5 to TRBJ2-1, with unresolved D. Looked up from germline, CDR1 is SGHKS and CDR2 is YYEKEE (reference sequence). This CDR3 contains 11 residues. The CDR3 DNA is TGTGCCAGCAACTTGCGCAATGAGCAGTTCTTC. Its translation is CASNLRNEQFF.

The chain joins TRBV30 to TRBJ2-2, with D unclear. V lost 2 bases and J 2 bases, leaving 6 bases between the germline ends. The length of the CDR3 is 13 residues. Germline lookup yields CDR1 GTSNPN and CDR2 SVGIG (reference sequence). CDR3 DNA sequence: TGTGCCTGGAGTAAGGTTAACACCGGGGAGCTGTTTTTT. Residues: CAWSKVNTGELFF.

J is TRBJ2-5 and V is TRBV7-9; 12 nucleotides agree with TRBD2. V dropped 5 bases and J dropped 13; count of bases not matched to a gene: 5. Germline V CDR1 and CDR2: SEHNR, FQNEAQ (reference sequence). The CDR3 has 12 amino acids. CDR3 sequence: CASSRLAGDTYF. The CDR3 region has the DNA TGTGCCAGCAGCCGACTAGCGGGGGATACGTACTTC. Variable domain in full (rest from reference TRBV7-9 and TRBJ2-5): DTGVSQNPRHKITKRGQNVTFRCDPISEHNRLYWYRQTLGQGPEFLTYFQNEAQLEKSRLLSDRFSAERPKGSFSTLEIQRTEQGDSAMYLCASSRLAGDTYFGPGTRLLVL.

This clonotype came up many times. In DNA form, the CDR3 reads TGTGCCAGCAGCACCGGGACTCTAGCGGGGGTTGAGACCCAGTACTTC. It is translated as CASSTGTLAGVETQYF. The chain combines TRBV7-2 with TRBJ2-5, with TRBD2 identical over 10 bases. V was clipped by 5 bases and J by 5 bases; unmatched bases: 11. The germline V gene has CDR1 SGHTA and CDR2 FQGNSA. This CDR3 comprises 16 residues.

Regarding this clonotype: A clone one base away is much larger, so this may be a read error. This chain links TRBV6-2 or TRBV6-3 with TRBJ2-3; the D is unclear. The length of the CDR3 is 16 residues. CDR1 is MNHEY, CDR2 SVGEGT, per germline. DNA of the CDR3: TGTGCCAGCAGTTACAAGGCAGGATCCTTCACAGATACGCTGTATTTT. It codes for CASSYKAGSFTDTLYF.

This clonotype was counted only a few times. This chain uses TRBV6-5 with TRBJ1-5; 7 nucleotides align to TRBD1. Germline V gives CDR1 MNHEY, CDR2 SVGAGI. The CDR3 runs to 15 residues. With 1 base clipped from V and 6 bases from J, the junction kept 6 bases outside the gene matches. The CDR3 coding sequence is TGTGCCAGCAGTTACTTAGGGGGCGAGGGTCAGCCCCAGCATTTT. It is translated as CASSYLGGEGQPQHF.

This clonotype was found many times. CDR3 sequence reads: CASSSPGGNEQFF. The CDR3 coding sequence is TGTGCCAGCAGCTCCCCGGGGGGCAATGAGCAGTTCTTC. The rearrangement uses TRBV6-6 and TRBJ2-1, with 7 bases identical to TRBD2. The J segment lost 6 bases and the V segment lost 6 bases, leaving 5 bases of the junction unmatched. The germline CDR1 and CDR2 sequences are MNHNY and SVGAGI (reference sequence). CDR3 size: 13 residues.

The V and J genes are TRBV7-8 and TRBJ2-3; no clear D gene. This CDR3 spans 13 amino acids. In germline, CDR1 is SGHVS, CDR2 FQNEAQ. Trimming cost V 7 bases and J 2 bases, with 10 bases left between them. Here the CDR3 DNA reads TGTGCCAGCAACACGAGAGTCACAGATACGCAGTATTTT. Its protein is CASNTRVTDTQYF.

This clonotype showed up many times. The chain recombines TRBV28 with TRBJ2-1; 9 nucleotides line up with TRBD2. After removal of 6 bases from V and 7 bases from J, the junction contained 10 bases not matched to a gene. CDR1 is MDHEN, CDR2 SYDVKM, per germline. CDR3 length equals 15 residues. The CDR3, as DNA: TGTGCCAGCAGCCGCCTACTAGCGGGCTGGAATGAGCAGTTCTTC. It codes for CASSRLLAGWNEQFF.

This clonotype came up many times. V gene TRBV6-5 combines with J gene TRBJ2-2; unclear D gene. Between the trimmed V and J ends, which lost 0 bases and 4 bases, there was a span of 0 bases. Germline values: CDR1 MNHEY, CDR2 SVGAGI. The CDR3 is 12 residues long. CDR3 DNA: TGTGCCAGCAGTTACTCCACCGGGGAGCTGTTTTTT. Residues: CASSYSTGELFF.

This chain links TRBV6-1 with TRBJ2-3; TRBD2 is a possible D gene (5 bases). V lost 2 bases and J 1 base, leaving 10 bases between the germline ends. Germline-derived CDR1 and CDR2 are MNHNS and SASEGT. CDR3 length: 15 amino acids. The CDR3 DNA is TGTGCCAGCAGTGAACCGGGGAAGGGCACAGATACGCAGTATTTT. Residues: CASSEPGKGTDTQYF.

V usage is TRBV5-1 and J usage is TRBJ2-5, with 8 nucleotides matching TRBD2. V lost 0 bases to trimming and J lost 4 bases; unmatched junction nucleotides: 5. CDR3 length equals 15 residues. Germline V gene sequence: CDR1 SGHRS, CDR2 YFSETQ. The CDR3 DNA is TGCGCCAGCAGCTTGGAGCGGGGGACGGTAGAGACCCAGTACTTC. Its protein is CASSLERGTVETQYF.

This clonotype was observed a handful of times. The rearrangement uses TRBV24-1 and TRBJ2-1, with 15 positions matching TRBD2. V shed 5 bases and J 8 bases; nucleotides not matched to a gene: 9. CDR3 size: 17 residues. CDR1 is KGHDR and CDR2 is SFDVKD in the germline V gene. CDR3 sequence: CATSAPPGLAGGYEQFF. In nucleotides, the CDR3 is TGTGCCACCAGTGCTCCCCCGGGACTAGCGGGAGGCTATGAGCAGTTCTTC.

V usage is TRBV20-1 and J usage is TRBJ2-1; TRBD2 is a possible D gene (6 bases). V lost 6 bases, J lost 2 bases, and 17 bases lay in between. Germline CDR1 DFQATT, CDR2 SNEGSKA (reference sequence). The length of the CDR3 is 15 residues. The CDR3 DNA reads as TGCAGTGCAAGAAGTAGCGGTCCGACCTACAATGAGCAGTTCTTC. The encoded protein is CSARSSGPTYNEQFF.

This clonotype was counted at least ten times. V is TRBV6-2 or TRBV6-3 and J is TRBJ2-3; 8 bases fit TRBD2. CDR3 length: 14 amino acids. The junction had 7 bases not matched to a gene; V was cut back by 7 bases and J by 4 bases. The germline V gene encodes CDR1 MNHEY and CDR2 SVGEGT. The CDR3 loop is CASIRGGLADTQYF. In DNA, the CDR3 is TGTGCCAGCATCCGGGGGGGCCTCGCAGATACGCAGTATTTT.

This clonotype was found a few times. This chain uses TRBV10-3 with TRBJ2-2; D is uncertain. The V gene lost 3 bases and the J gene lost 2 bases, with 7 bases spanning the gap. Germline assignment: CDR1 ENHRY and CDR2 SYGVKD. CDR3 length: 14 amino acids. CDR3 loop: CAISEEPNTGELFF. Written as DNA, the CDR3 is TGTGCCATCAGTGAAGAACCAAACACCGGGGAGCTGTTTTTT.

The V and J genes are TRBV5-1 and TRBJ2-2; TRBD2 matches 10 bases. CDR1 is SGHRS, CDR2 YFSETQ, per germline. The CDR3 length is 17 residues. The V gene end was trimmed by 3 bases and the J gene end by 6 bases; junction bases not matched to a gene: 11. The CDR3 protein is CASSSRSSGGFAGELFF. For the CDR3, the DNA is TGCGCCAGCAGCTCCCGTAGTAGCGGGGGGTTTGCCGGGGAGCTGTTTTTT.

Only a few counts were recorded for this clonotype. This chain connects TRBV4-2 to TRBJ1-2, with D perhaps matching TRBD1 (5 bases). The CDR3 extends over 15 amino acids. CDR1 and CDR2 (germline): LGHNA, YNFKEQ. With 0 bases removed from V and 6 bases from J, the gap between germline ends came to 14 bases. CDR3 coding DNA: TGTGCCAGCAGCCAAGAAAAGGGGCAGGCAGATGGCTACACCTTC. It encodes CASSQEKGQADGYTF.

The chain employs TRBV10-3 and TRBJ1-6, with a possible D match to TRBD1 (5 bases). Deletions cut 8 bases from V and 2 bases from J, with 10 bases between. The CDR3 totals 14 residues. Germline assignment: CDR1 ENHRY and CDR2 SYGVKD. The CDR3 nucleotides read TGTGCCATCGCCTCGGGACCCTATAATTCACCCCTCCACTTT. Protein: CAIASGPYNSPLHF.